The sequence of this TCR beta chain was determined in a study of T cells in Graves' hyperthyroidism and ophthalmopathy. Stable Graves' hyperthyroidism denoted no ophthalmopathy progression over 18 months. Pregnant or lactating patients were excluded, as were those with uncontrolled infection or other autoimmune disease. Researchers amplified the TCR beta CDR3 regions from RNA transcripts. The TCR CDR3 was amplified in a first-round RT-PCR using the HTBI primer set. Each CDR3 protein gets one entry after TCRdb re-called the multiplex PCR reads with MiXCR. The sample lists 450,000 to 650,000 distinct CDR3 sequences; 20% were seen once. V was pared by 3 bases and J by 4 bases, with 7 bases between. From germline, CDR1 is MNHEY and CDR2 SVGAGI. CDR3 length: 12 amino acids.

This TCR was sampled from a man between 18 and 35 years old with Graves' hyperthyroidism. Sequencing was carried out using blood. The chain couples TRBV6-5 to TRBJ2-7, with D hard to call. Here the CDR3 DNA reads TGTGCCAGCAGTTATAGGGAATACGAGCAGTACTTC. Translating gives CASSYREYEQYF.